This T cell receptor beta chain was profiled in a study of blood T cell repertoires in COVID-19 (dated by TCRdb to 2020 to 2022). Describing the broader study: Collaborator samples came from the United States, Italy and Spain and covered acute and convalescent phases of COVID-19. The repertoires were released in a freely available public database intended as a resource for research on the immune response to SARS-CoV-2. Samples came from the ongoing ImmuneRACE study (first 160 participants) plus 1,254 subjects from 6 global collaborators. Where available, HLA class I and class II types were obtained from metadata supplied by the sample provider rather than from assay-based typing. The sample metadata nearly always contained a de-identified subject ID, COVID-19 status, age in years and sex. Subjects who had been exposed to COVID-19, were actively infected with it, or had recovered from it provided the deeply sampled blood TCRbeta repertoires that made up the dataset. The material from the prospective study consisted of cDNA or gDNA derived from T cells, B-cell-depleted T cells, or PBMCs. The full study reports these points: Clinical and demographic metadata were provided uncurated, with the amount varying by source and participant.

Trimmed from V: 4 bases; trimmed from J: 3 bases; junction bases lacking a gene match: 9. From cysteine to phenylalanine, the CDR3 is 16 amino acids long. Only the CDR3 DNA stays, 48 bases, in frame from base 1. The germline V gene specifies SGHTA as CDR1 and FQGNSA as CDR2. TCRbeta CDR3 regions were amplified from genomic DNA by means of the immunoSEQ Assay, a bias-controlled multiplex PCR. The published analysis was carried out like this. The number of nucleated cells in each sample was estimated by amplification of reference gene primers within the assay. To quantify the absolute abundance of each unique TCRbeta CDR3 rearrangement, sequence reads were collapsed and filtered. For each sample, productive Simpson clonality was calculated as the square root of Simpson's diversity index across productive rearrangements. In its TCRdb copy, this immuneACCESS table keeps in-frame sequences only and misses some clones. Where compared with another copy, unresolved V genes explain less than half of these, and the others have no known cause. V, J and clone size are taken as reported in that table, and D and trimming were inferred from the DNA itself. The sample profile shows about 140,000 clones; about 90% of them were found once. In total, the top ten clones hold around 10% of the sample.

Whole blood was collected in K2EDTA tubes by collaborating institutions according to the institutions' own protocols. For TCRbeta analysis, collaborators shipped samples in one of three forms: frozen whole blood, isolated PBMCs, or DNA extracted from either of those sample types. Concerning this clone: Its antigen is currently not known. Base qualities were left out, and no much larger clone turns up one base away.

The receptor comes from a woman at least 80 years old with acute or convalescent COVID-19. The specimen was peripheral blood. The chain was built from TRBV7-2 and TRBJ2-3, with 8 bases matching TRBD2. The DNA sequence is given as TGTGCCAGCAGCTCCGGGACTAGGAGGGGGACAGATACGCAGTATTTT. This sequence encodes CASSSGTRRGTDTQYF.